This T cell receptor beta chain emerged from a study of T cells in Graves' hyperthyroidism and ophthalmopathy. Study conclusions and caveats: Most thyroid clonotypes expanded above 0.001 were also detected in blood. Separation of ophthalmopathy from stable hyperthyroidism was achieved by a 13 V-J model.

This CDR3 spans 13 amino acids. Deletions cut 4 bases from V and 8 bases from J, with 15 bases between. Germline V lookup: CDR1 SQVTM, CDR2 ANQGSEA. Uncontrolled infection, other autoimmune disease, pregnancy or lactation excluded patients. Details on this clonotype: The antigen is undetermined.

Researchers amplified the TCR beta CDR3 regions from RNA transcripts. In the first-round RT-PCR of the TCR CDR3, the HTBI primer set was used. From the multiplex PCR reads, TCRdb called clonotypes with MiXCR, one entry per CDR3 protein. The sample carries about 700,000 distinct CDR3 sequences, 45% recorded once. This TCR was sampled from an adult man with Graves' disease, either hyperthyroidism or ophthalmopathy (not recorded which). Sequenced input: peripheral blood or thyroid tissue (not recorded which). The chain links TRBV29-1 to TRBJ1-3; perhaps TRBD1 as D (5 bases). Here the CDR3 reads CSVVVGTGYTIYF. The CDR3 DNA sequence: TGCAGCGTTGTGGTAGGGACTGGCTACACCATATATTTT.